Presented here are 31 T cell receptor beta chains from one specimen sequenced in a study of blood T cell repertoires in COVID-19. Only in-frame clones appear in the TCRdb table, and some are missing; sequencing was by immunoSEQ multiplex PCR. The sample shows under 95,000 clones, approximately 90% of them seen only once. Sample: peripheral blood. These TCRs come from a man aged 45 to 65 with COVID-19, enrolled during active disease.

The J gene is TRBJ2-1, the V gene TRBV7-2; D remains ambiguous. The CDR3 runs 15 residues. Looked up from germline, CDR1 is SGHTA and CDR2 is FQGNSA. Trimming pared 0 bases from V and 4 bases from J, leaving 10 bases between. CDR3 nucleotides: TGTGCCAGCAGCTTAGCTGGCGGTACATACAATGAGCAGTTCTTC. This translates into CASSLAGGTYNEQFF.

The CDR3 here is CSASDQGGVFLETQYF. CDR3 sequence (DNA): TGCAGTGCTAGTGATCAGGGGGGAGTTTTTCTGGAGACCCAGTACTTC. This chain links TRBV20-1 with TRBJ2-5; tentative D call: TRBD1 (7 bases). This CDR3 spans 16 amino acids. Germline V lookup: CDR1 DFQATT, CDR2 SNEGSKA (reference sequence). V was clipped by 3 bases and J by 5 bases, with 22 bases between them.

This sequence joins TRBV21-1 and TRBJ2-2; TRBD1, the table's D call, lacks a check against the DNA. TRBV21-1 is a known pseudogene. The CDR3 is 23 residues long. The CDR3 DNA follows: TGTGCCAGCAGCAAATATGTACCTCTCCGGTATATACAGTCACAGGCGAACACCGGGGAGCTGTTTTTT. This translates into CASSKYVPLRYIQSQANTGELFF.

The chain joins TRBV4-3 to TRBJ2-1; 14 nucleotides align to TRBD2. There are 16 residues in the CDR3. Looked up from germline, CDR1 is LGHNA and CDR2 is YSLEER. The trim removed 4 bases at V and 8 bases at J, leaving 7 bases unmatched. CDR3 residues: CASSPIGTSGSDEQFF. The CDR3 nucleotides read TGCGCCAGCAGCCCGATCGGGACTAGCGGGAGCGATGAGCAGTTCTTC.

The chain uses TRBV18 and TRBJ2-1; 7 bases are shared with TRBD2. Looked up from germline, CDR1 is KGHSH and CDR2 is LQKENI. The V gene end was trimmed by 3 bases and the J gene end by 0 bases; junction bases not matched to a gene: 5. The CDR3 has 16 residues. CDR3 nucleotides: TGTGCCAGCTCACCCAACGGGGGGAGCTCCTACAATGAGCAGTTCTTC. It encodes CASSPNGGSSYNEQFF.

The chain uses TRBV6-1 and TRBJ2-7; D possibly corresponds to TRBD1 (6 bases). The germline CDR1 and CDR2 sequences are MNHNS and SASEGT. The CDR3 spans 16 residues. Trimming stripped 0 bases from V and 2 bases from J, with 14 bases between. This CDR3 is CASSEALGHLPYEQYV. The CDR3 nucleotides are TGTGCCAGCAGTGAAGCGCTGGGACACTTACCCTACGAGCAGTACGTC.

The chain combines TRBV29-1 with TRBJ1-2, with TRBD1 as a possible D gene (5 bases). The germline V gene has CDR1 SQVTM and CDR2 ANQGSEA. The CDR3 runs to 13 residues. The V end lost 0 bases, the J end lost 9 bases, and 14 bases lay between the germline ends. The CDR3 region is CSVEDPLAGRYTF. In DNA form, the CDR3 reads TGCAGCGTTGAAGATCCTTTGGCGGGGCGCTACACCTTC.

V is TRBV18 and J is TRBJ1-3; 9 nucleotides line up with TRBD1. V lost 9 bases, J lost 2 bases, and 2 bases stayed unmatched. This CDR3 region has 13 residues. The germline CDR1 and CDR2 sequences are KGHSH and LQKENI. CDR3 loop: CASRQGAGNTIYF. Here the CDR3 DNA reads TGTGCCAGTAGACAGGGGGCTGGAAACACCATATATTTT.

The chain recombines TRBV4-3 with TRBJ2-7; 10 nucleotides line up with TRBD2. After removal of 1 base from V and 3 bases from J, the junction contained 12 bases not matched to a gene. The germline V gene encodes CDR1 LGHNA and CDR2 YSLEER. This CDR3 has 18 amino acids. CDR3: CASSQGSGRPSGSYEQYF. CDR3 nucleotides: TGCGCCAGCAGCCAAGGCTCTGGTAGGCCTAGCGGGAGCTACGAGCAGTACTTC.

V gene TRBV4-1 combines with J gene TRBJ2-2; D possibly corresponds to TRBD1 (6 bases). This CDR3 has 18 residues. With 0 bases removed from V and 5 bases from J, the gap between germline ends came to 19 bases. The germline gives CDR1 MGHRA, CDR2 YSYEKL. CDR3 amino acids: CASSQERNARGLTGELFF. The CDR3 region has the DNA TGCGCCAGCAGCCAAGAGCGTAACGCCAGGGGATTAACCGGGGAGCTGTTTTTT.

The gene calls are TRBV7-2 and TRBJ2-3; 13 bases are a match to TRBD2. The CDR3 sequence is 17 residues long. Germline assignment: CDR1 SGHTA and CDR2 FQGNSA. The junction had 8 bases not matched to a gene; V was cut back by 2 bases and J by 6 bases. CDR3 DNA sequence: TGTGCCAGCAGCTTATTGTGGACTAGCGGGAGTGGGGATACGCAGTATTTT. It is translated as CASSLLWTSGSGDTQYF. The full variable domain, rest sourced from reference TRBV7-2 and TRBJ2-3, is GAGVSQSPSNKVTEKGKDVELRCDPISGHTALYWYRQSLGQGLEFLIYFQGNSAPDKSGLPSDRFSAERTGGSVSTLTIQRTQQEDSAVYLCASSLLWTSGSGDTQYFGPGTRLTVL.

The chain is built from TRBV7-9 and TRBJ2-3; 9 nucleotides agree with TRBD2. The V gene's germline CDR1 is SEHNR and CDR2 FQNEAQ (reference sequence). The CDR3 is 16 residues long. The junction had 4 bases not matched to a gene; V was cut back by 1 base and J by 2 bases. Here the CDR3 reads CASSLGLADNTDTQYF. CDR3 in DNA: TGTGCCAGCAGCTTAGGACTAGCGGATAACACAGATACGCAGTATTTT.

The rearrangement links TRBV6-6 to TRBJ2-7; 14 bases are shared with TRBD2. The germline V gene encodes CDR1 MNHNY and CDR2 SVGAGI (reference sequence). V lost 1 base and J lost 5; bases outside the gene matches: 1. The CDR3 has 15 amino acids. CDR3 nucleotides: TGTGCCAGCAGTTACTGGGGACTAGCGGGAGACGAGCAGTACTTC. Translating gives CASSYWGLAGDEQYF.

This chain joins TRBV5-4 and TRBJ1-1, with 9 bases fitting TRBD1. Germline V lookup: CDR1 SGHNT, CDR2 YYREEE (reference sequence). J gave up 3 bases and V 1 base, and 4 bases lay outside the gene matches. This CDR3 is built from 15 residues. The CDR3 sequence is CASSLPGTGYTEAFF. CDR3 nucleotide sequence: TGTGCCAGCAGCTTGCCCGGGACAGGGTACACTGAAGCTTTCTTT.

V is TRBV5-5 and J is TRBJ2-5, with unresolved D. V shed 4 bases and J shed 5 bases, with 9 bases lying between them. The CDR3 covers 12 residues. CDR1 and CDR2 from the germline V gene are SGHKS and YYEKEE (reference sequence). The CDR3 DNA is TGTGCCAGCAGCCTCCTGTTGGAGACCCAGTACTTC. The encoded protein is CASSLLLETQYF.

This chain connects TRBV5-1 to TRBJ2-1; D might be TRBD2 (5 bases). The germline V gene encodes CDR1 SGHRS and CDR2 YFSETQ. With 3 bases removed from V and 5 bases from J, the gap between germline ends came to 12 bases. This CDR3 region has 14 residues. The CDR3 coding sequence is TGCGCCAGCAGCTCGAGGACTTCTAACAATGAGCAGTTCTTC. Protein sequence: CASSSRTSNNEQFF. Full variable domain (rest looked up from reference TRBV5-1 and TRBJ2-1): KAGVTQTPRYLIKTRGQQVTLSCSPISGHRSVSWYQQTPGQGLQFLFEYFSETQRNKGNFPGRFSGRQFSNSRSEMNVSTLELGDSALYLCASSSRTSNNEQFFGPGTRLTVL.

The chain couples TRBV7-2 to TRBJ2-3; the D gene is possibly TRBD2 (5 bases). The CDR3 is made up of 15 amino acids. Germline lookup yields CDR1 SGHTA and CDR2 FQGNSA. Trimming took 4 bases from V and 0 from J, leaving 11 bases between them. CDR3 coding DNA: TGTGCCAGCAGCTACACGAGCGGTAGCACAGATACGCAGTATTTT. It specifies CASSYTSGSTDTQYF.

This CDR3 is CSASTPTGKNTEAFF. In nucleotides, the CDR3 is TGCAGTGCTAGTACTCCGACAGGAAAGAACACTGAAGCTTTCTTT. The chain combines TRBV20-1 with TRBJ1-1, with D perhaps TRBD1 (6 bases). The CDR3 is made up of 15 amino acids. Trimming removed 3 bases at V and 1 base at J, with 15 bases between. Per germline, CDR1 DFQATT and CDR2 SNEGSKA (reference sequence).

The chain joins TRBV24-1 to TRBJ2-3; 15 nucleotides agree with TRBD2. The ends lost 0 bases at V and 5 bases at J; junction bases unmatched: 14. Germline-derived CDR1 and CDR2 are KGHDR and SFDVKD. The CDR3 runs 21 residues. The CDR3 sequence: CATSDLAGVGTSGRKKDTQYF. The CDR3 DNA follows: TGTGCCACCAGTGATTTGGCGGGGGTTGGGACTAGCGGGAGGAAGAAAGATACGCAGTATTTT.

The CDR3, as DNA: TGTGCCAGCAGCCGTCCCGGGACTAGCGGGAGGGCCGGAGGGAATGAGCAGTTCTTC. Translation gives CASSRPGTSGRAGGNEQFF. This chain uses TRBV7-9 with TRBJ2-1; 16 nucleotides line up with TRBD2. The CDR3 is made up of 19 amino acids. CDR1 is SEHNR, CDR2 FQNEAQ, per germline (reference sequence). Losses at the gene ends were 5 bases for V and 7 bases for J; bases not matched to a gene: 14.

This clone has a handful of counts. This chain connects TRBV14 to TRBJ1-1, with D possibly TRBD1 on 5 matching bases. This CDR3 comprises 15 residues. V lost 3 bases and J lost 1, with 12 bases in between. Germline assignment: CDR1 SGHDN and CDR2 FVKESK. The CDR3 sequence is CASSQSRQPNTEAFF. The CDR3 DNA reads as TGTGCCAGCAGCCAGAGCCGACAGCCGAACACTGAAGCTTTCTTT.

V gene TRBV4-1 combines with J gene TRBJ2-7; 9 bases are shared with TRBD2. V gave up 1 base and J gave up 2 bases; unmatched junction bases: 6. CDR1 is MGHRA, CDR2 YSYEKL, per germline. CDR3 size: 16 residues. CDR3 DNA: TGCGCCAGCAGCCAAGGGTCTAGCGGGAAGGCCTACGAGCAGTACTTC. The encoded protein is CASSQGSSGKAYEQYF.

V and J are TRBV15 and TRBJ1-1, with D possibly being TRBD1 (5 bases). Deletions cut 5 bases from V and 3 bases from J, with 19 bases between. Per the germline V gene, CDR1 is LNHNV and CDR2 is YYDKDF (reference sequence). The CDR3 runs 16 residues. This CDR3 reads CATSSKNQGRDTEAFF. The DNA for the CDR3 is TGTGCCACCAGCTCAAAGAACCAGGGTAGGGACACTGAAGCTTTCTTT.

The chain uses TRBV19 and TRBJ1-2; D is ambiguous. This CDR3 region has 13 residues. Germline V lookup: CDR1 LNHDA, CDR2 SQIVND (reference sequence). Trimming cost V 3 bases and J 2 bases, with 7 bases left between them. The CDR3 coding sequence is TGTGCCAGTAGTATGGCCGGGAACTATGGCTACACCTTC. Translating it yields CASSMAGNYGYTF.

The chain employs TRBV11-1 and TRBJ2-7; possibly TRBD1 for D (5 bases). CDR1 is SGHAT, CDR2 FQDESV, per germline (reference sequence). The CDR3 covers 12 residues. This CDR3 reads CANWQGTYEQYF. CDR3 DNA: TGTGCTAATTGGCAGGGCACCTACGAGCAGTACTTC.

The chain carries TRBV27 and TRBJ2-7; 9 bases are shared with TRBD1. The CDR3 length is 15 residues. In germline, CDR1 is MNHEY, CDR2 SMNVEV (reference sequence). Trimming took 3 bases from V and 1 from J; bases not matched to a gene: 4. CDR3: CASSLAGTGSYEQYF. The CDR3 DNA follows: TGTGCCAGCAGTTTGGCCGGGACAGGGTCCTACGAGCAGTACTTC.

The chain carries TRBV6-5 and TRBJ2-7; 11 bases fit TRBD2. CDR1 and CDR2 (germline): MNHEY, SVGAGI. Germline trimming cut 4 bases from V and 1 base from J; bases unmatched to any gene: 3. The CDR3 consists of 15 residues. Here the CDR3 DNA reads TGTGCCAGCAGTTCGAGGACTAGCGGGTCCTACGAGCAGTACTTC. This sequence encodes CASSSRTSGSYEQYF.

The V and J genes are TRBV5-4 and TRBJ2-5; 13 bases line up with TRBD2. The CDR3 covers 14 residues. Germline CDR1 SGHNT, CDR2 YYREEE (reference sequence). J lost 5 bases, V lost 3 bases, and 1 base had no gene match. This CDR3 reads CASSWGLAGETQYF. The CDR3 DNA follows: TGTGCCAGCAGCTGGGGACTAGCGGGGGAGACCCAGTACTTC.

This chain uses TRBV9 with TRBJ2-3, with a weak D call TRBD2 (6 bases). CDR1 SGDLS and CDR2 YYNGEE come from the germline V gene. The V end was cut by 4 bases, the J end by 11 bases, with 14 bases between. The CDR3 covers 12 residues. The CDR3: CASSRGGFGQYF. CDR3 DNA sequence: TGTGCCAGCAGCCGGGGAGGTTTTGGGCAGTATTTT.

The chain is built from TRBV28 and TRBJ1-3; D not resolved. The CDR3 length is 16 residues. V lost 4 bases and J lost 3, with 16 bases in between. Germline CDR1 reads MDHEN; CDR2 reads SYDVKM. For the CDR3, the DNA is TGTGCCAGCAGTTCATCGGGAGACGGCCTTGGAAACACCATATATTTT. It translates to CASSSSGDGLGNTIYF.

This clone was counted once. This sequence joins TRBV29-1 and TRBJ2-1; D is possibly TRBD1 (5 bases). Trimming took off 1 base at V and 4 bases at J, with 14 bases between the two ends. From germline, CDR1 is SQVTM and CDR2 ANQGSEA. The CDR3 is 15 amino acids. The CDR3, as DNA: TGCAGCGTTGAAGGTACAGGCGCCGGTTACAATGAGCAGTTCTTC. Its translation: CSVEGTGAGYNEQFF.